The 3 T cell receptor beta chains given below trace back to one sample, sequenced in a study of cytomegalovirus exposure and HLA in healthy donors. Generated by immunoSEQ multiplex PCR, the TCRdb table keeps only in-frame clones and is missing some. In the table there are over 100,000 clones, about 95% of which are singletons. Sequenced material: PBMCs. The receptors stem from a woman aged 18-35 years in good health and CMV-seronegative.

The CDR3 protein is CASSTGVYSNQPQHF. The CDR3 nucleotides read TGTGCCAGCTCCACGGGGGTTTATAGCAATCAGCCCCAGCATTTT. The chain employs TRBV9 and TRBJ1-5; tentative D call: TRBD1 (5 bases). The germline gives CDR1 SGDLS, CDR2 YYNGEE. CDR3 size: 15 residues. V was pared by 7 bases and J by 0 bases, with 14 bases between.

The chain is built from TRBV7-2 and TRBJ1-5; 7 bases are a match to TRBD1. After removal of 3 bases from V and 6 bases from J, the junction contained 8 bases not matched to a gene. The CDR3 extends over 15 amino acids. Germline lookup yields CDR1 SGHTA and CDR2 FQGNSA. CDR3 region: CASSFIQGLGQPQHF. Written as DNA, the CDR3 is TGTGCCAGCAGCTTTATACAGGGGTTAGGTCAGCCCCAGCATTTT.

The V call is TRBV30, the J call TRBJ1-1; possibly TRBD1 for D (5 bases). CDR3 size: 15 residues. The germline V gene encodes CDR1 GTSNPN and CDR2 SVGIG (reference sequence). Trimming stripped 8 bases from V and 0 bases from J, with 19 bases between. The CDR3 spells CANIEGRGLNTEAFF. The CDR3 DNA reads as TGTGCCAATATCGAGGGCCGGGGGTTGAACACTGAAGCTTTCTTT. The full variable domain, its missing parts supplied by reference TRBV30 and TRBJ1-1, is SQTIHQWPATLVQPVGSPLSLECTVEGTSNPNLYWYRQAAGRGLQLLFYSVGIGQISSEVPQNLSASRPQDRQFILSSKKLLLSDSGFYLCANIEGRGLNTEAFFGQGTRLTVV.